The 30 T cell receptor beta chains presented below share a single source sample, sequenced in a study of radiation and T cells in renal cell carcinoma. Libraries were prepared by immunoSEQ multiplex PCR; TCRdb keeps only in-frame clonotypes and omits some of them. The sample includes 150,000 to 200,000 clones, 88% of them seen just once. This sample's time point: blood 4 weeks post-SBRT, at nephrectomy. Described treatment: 15 Gy SBRT to primary tumor, nephrectomy 4 weeks later. Sequencing used blood, obtained from a patient whose treatment included radiotherapy and nephrectomy. The receptors originated from a woman in her forties or fifties with renal cell carcinoma.

This rearrangement joins TRBV7-9 to TRBJ1-3; 7 bases map to TRBD1. Germline V gene data show CDR1 as SEHNR and CDR2 as FQNEAQ (reference sequence). With V trimmed by 1 base and J by 0 bases, 3 bases remained unmatched. The CDR3 runs 16 residues. CDR3 protein: CASSLGRDSSGNTIYF. The CDR3 DNA reads TGTGCCAGCAGCTTAGGACGGGACAGCTCTGGAAACACCATATATTTT.

V is TRBV4-2 and J is TRBJ2-7; 7 nucleotides align to TRBD2. Germline-derived CDR1 and CDR2 are LGHNA and YNFKEQ. V gave up 0 bases and J gave up 2 bases; unmatched junction bases: 4. This CDR3 is built from 15 residues. The CDR3 DNA is TGTGCCAGCAGCCAAGAGACTAGCATCCCCTACGAGCAGTACTTC. It is translated as CASSQETSIPYEQYF.

The chain links TRBV7-2 to TRBJ2-5, with 13 bases identical to TRBD2. After removal of 1 base from V and 6 bases from J, the junction contained 5 bases not matched to a gene. CDR1 and CDR2 (germline): SGHTA, FQGNSA. The CDR3 is made up of 16 amino acids. CDR3 loop: CASSLELAGGRKTQYF. CDR3 coding DNA: TGTGCCAGCAGCTTAGAACTAGCGGGGGGGAGGAAGACCCAGTACTTC.

The J gene is TRBJ1-5, the V gene TRBV30, with TRBD1 matching 8 bases. V gave up 4 bases and J gave up 8 bases; unmatched junction bases: 10. The CDR3 covers 14 residues. Germline V gene lookup returns CDR1 GTSNPN and CDR2 SVGIG (reference sequence). The CDR3 DNA follows: TGTGCCTGGACCCAGGACAGGGCAATAAAGCCCCAGCATTTT. It is translated as CAWTQDRAIKPQHF.

The chain links TRBV7-8 to TRBJ2-7; 8 nucleotides line up with TRBD1. The germline V gene has CDR1 SGHVS and CDR2 FQNEAQ. V shed 5 bases, J shed 3 bases, and the junction held 3 bases outside the gene matches. The CDR3 is made up of 13 amino acids. The CDR3 sequence: CASSRDRGYEQYF. The CDR3 region has the DNA TGTGCCAGCAGCCGAGACAGGGGCTACGAGCAGTACTTC.

This chain connects TRBV7-3 to TRBJ1-1; unclear D gene. Between the trimmed V and J ends, which lost 4 bases and 1 base, there was a span of 7 bases. The CDR3 has 13 amino acids. The germline V gene has CDR1 SGHTA and CDR2 FQGTGA. CDR3 amino acids: CASSSTQNTEAFF. Written as DNA, the CDR3 is TGTGCCAGCAGCTCTACACAGAACACTGAAGCTTTCTTT.

CDR3 region: CASSEAHSSPNYGYTF. CDR3 in DNA: TGTGCCAGCAGTGAAGCGCACAGCAGCCCTAACTATGGCTACACCTTC. V gene TRBV2 combines with J gene TRBJ1-2; D is unresolved. CDR1 SNHLY and CDR2 FYNNEI come from the germline V gene. Trimming pared 0 bases from V and 0 bases from J, leaving 11 bases between. This CDR3 contains 16 residues.

The chain is built from TRBV28 and TRBJ2-2; tentatively, D is TRBD1 (5 bases). Looked up from germline, CDR1 is MDHEN and CDR2 is SYDVKM. Trimming took 3 bases from V and 1 from J, leaving 9 bases between them. The CDR3 loop spans 15 amino acids. CDR3: CASSLPGMNTGELFF. The CDR3 coding sequence is TGTGCCAGCAGTTTGCCAGGGATGAACACCGGGGAGCTGTTTTTT. Supplemented by reference TRBV28 and TRBJ2-2, the full variable domain reads DVKVTQSSRYLVKRTGEKVFLECVQDMDHENMFWYRQDPGLGLRLIYFSYDVKMKEKGDIPEGYSVSREKKERFSLILESASTNQTSMYLCASSLPGMNTGELFFGEGSRLTVL.

This chain uses TRBV6-5 with TRBJ2-3; 8 positions match TRBD1. The germline gives CDR1 MNHEY, CDR2 SVGAGI. The CDR3 has 11 amino acids. The ends lost 5 bases at V and 12 bases at J; junction bases unmatched: 4. The CDR3 is CASSTGGPQYF. The CDR3 bases are TGTGCCAGCAGTACAGGGGGTCCCCAGTATTTT.

The chain combines TRBV5-4 with TRBJ1-2; D is perhaps TRBD1 (5 bases). Germline values: CDR1 SGHNT, CDR2 YYREEE (reference sequence). This CDR3 contains 15 residues. Trimming stripped 0 bases from V and 6 bases from J, with 15 bases between. CDR3 loop: CASSLVARGRDGYTF. As DNA, the CDR3 is TGTGCCAGCAGCTTGGTAGCGAGGGGCAGGGATGGCTACACCTTC.

The chain recombines TRBV9 with TRBJ2-3; D is possibly TRBD1 or TRBD2 (5 bases each). CDR1 is SGDLS and CDR2 is YYNGEE in the germline V gene. The CDR3 has 15 residues. The V end was cut by 0 bases, the J end by 2 bases, with 10 bases between. CDR3 protein: CASSVGEGTTDTQYF. As DNA, the CDR3 is TGTGCCAGCAGCGTAGGAGAGGGGACCACAGATACGCAGTATTTT.

With respect to this clone: Germline and junction disagree at one end, which may indicate a read error. The rearrangement joins TRBV19 to TRBJ2-1; either TRBD1 or TRBD2 may supply D (5 bases each). This CDR3 is 16 amino acids long. Per germline, CDR1 LNHDA and CDR2 SQIVND (reference sequence). CDR3 sequence reads: CASAISAGTSDNEQFF. The CDR3 region has the DNA TGTGCCAGTGCCATTTCGGCAGGGACCTCCGACAATGAGCAGTTCTTC.

The V and J genes are TRBV11-3 and TRBJ2-1; no clear D gene. Germline CDR1 SGHNT, CDR2 YENEEA. CDR3 length: 13 amino acids. V gave up 5 bases and J gave up 7 bases, with 12 bases separating them. Here the CDR3 reads CASSKLLGNEQFF. In DNA form, the CDR3 reads TGTGCCAGCAGCAAATTACTGGGGAATGAGCAGTTCTTC.

A remark on this clone: The sample has other DNA sequences that encode this CDR3 too. The V gene is TRBV9, the J gene TRBJ1-6, with D possibly TRBD1 on 5 matching bases. The V gene's germline CDR1 is SGDLS and CDR2 YYNGEE. CDR3 size: 12 residues. V lost 2 bases to trimming and J lost 10 bases, with 7 bases between them. CDR3 amino acids: CASSVEGSPLHF. The CDR3 DNA is TGTGCCAGCAGCGTGGAGGGGTCACCCCTCCACTTT.

V is TRBV6-6 and J is TRBJ1-4, with unresolved D. Germline V gene data show CDR1 as MNHNY and CDR2 as SVGAGI (reference sequence). This CDR3 contains 11 residues. V lost 6 bases and J 7 bases, leaving 6 bases between the germline ends. The CDR3, as DNA: TGTGCCAGCAGCTCAGGTGAAAAACTGTTTTTT. It codes for CASSSGEKLFF.

V gene TRBV11-2 combines with J gene TRBJ2-2; D is ambiguous. Trimming cost V 0 bases and J 5 bases, with 7 bases left between them. CDR3 length equals 14 residues. Germline lookup yields CDR1 SGHAT and CDR2 FQNNGV. The CDR3 sequence is CASSLERGTGELFF. The CDR3 DNA reads as TGTGCCAGCAGCTTAGAACGCGGAACCGGGGAGCTGTTTTTT.

The V gene is TRBV6-6, the J gene TRBJ2-5, with TRBD2 as a possible D gene (5 bases). CDR3 length: 16 amino acids. The germline gives CDR1 MNHNY, CDR2 SVGAGI (reference sequence). V lost 0 bases and J 4 bases, leaving 15 bases between the germline ends. The CDR3 coding sequence is TGTGCCAGCAGTTACTCGAGCCTAGCTGCTGGAGAGACCCAGTACTTC. Its translation is CASSYSSLAAGETQYF.

The chain is built from TRBV7-2 and TRBJ1-2, with D tentatively TRBD1 (5 bases). This CDR3 has 14 amino acids. Germline V gene lookup returns CDR1 SGHTA and CDR2 FQGNSA. Trimming took off 1 base at V and 2 bases at J, with 8 bases between the two ends. The CDR3 protein is CASSLDQGNYGYTF. CDR3 sequence (DNA): TGTGCCAGCAGCTTAGATCAGGGAAACTATGGCTACACCTTC.

A word on this clone: The sample has other DNA sequences that encode this CDR3 too. The genes are TRBV5-4 and TRBJ1-4; the D gene is possibly TRBD1 (5 bases). CDR3 length equals 14 residues. V dropped 4 bases and J dropped 0 bases, with 7 bases sitting between them. The germline V gene encodes CDR1 SGHNT and CDR2 YYREEE (reference sequence). The DNA of the CDR3 is TGTGCCAGCAGCCGGGACTCAACTAATGAAAAACTGTTTTTT. Translation gives CASSRDSTNEKLFF.

V usage is TRBV9 and J usage is TRBJ1-4; D uncertain. Germline V gives CDR1 SGDLS, CDR2 YYNGEE. The CDR3 runs 15 residues. Deletions cut 7 bases from V and 1 base from J, with 14 bases between. The CDR3 is CASAPTGGTNEKLFF. Here the CDR3 DNA reads TGTGCCAGCGCACCTACGGGTGGAACTAATGAAAAACTGTTTTTT. Full variable domain (rest looked up from reference TRBV9 and TRBJ1-4): DSGVTQTPKHLITATGQRVTLRCSPRSGDLSVYWYQQSLDQGLQFLIQYYNGEERAKGNILERFSAQQFPDLHSELNLSSLELGDSALYFCASAPTGGTNEKLFFGSGTQLSVL.

Comment on this clone: One junction end does not reproduce the germline sequence, and a read error may be involved. In nucleotides, the CDR3 is TGTGCCAGCAGCCCTGCCCCAGGTGGAGCGCAGTTCTTC. This gives the protein CASSPAPGGAQFF. The chain links TRBV5-1 to TRBJ2-1; D unclear. Germline V gives CDR1 SGHRS, CDR2 YFSETQ. This CDR3 spans 13 amino acids.

The chain combines TRBV6-5 with TRBJ1-1; 10 nucleotides agree with TRBD1. The CDR3 sequence is 14 residues long. The germline V gene encodes CDR1 MNHEY and CDR2 SVGAGI. V dropped 7 bases and J dropped 0; count of bases not matched to a gene: 2. CDR3 nucleotide sequence: TGTGCCAGCACCGGACAGGGGGTGAACACTGAAGCTTTCTTT. Translation gives CASTGQGVNTEAFF.

The V call is TRBV28, the J call TRBJ2-7; D possibly corresponds to TRBD1 (5 bases). With 8 bases removed from V and 5 bases from J, the gap between germline ends came to 13 bases. The CDR3 extends over 12 amino acids. The germline V gene has CDR1 MDHEN and CDR2 SYDVKM. CDR3 DNA sequence: TGTGCCAGCGGACAAGCCGGCGACGAGCAGTACTTC. Amino acids: CASGQAGDEQYF.

V and J are TRBV13 and TRBJ2-7, with D possibly matching TRBD2 (6 bases). Germline values: CDR1 PRHDT, CDR2 FYEKMQ (reference sequence). This CDR3 comprises 13 residues. Trimming left V 5 bases short and J 5 bases short, with 13 bases between. The CDR3 reads CASSNLLANEQYF. In nucleotides, the CDR3 is TGTGCCAGCAGCAACTTACTAGCTAACGAGCAGTACTTC. Supplemented by reference TRBV13 and TRBJ2-7, the full variable domain reads AAGVIQSPRHLIKEKRETATLKCYPIPRHDTVYWYQQGPGQDPQFLISFYEKMQSDKGSIPDRFSAQQFSDYHSELNMSSLELGDSALYFCASSNLLANEQYFGPGTRLTVT.

This clone has only a few counts. The rearrangement uses TRBV2 and TRBJ1-1; D not certain. V was clipped by 0 bases and J by 5 bases, with 13 bases between them. Germline values: CDR1 SNHLY, CDR2 FYNNEI. The CDR3 has 15 amino acids. The CDR3 spells CASSEALGGLTEAFF. The CDR3 DNA is TGTGCCAGCAGTGAAGCGCTCGGAGGGCTAACTGAAGCTTTCTTT.

This clone appeared once. This chain links TRBV6-1 with TRBJ1-6, with D tentatively TRBD1 (6 bases). This CDR3 has 15 residues. The V end lost 1 base, the J end lost 8 bases, and 12 bases lay between the germline ends. The V gene's germline CDR1 is MNHNS and CDR2 SASEGT. The CDR3 DNA follows: TGTGCCAGCAGTGAAGGAGACAGGACCTATTCACCCCTCCACTTT. It translates to CASSEGDRTYSPLHF.

This rearrangement joins TRBV4-1 to TRBJ1-2; D uncertain. Germline V gives CDR1 MGHRA, CDR2 YSYEKL. Trimming removed 1 base at V and 0 bases at J, with 9 bases between. The CDR3 extends over 15 amino acids. CDR3 protein: CASSQVRGANYGYTF. The CDR3 nucleotides read TGCGCCAGCAGCCAAGTTCGGGGAGCTAACTATGGCTACACCTTC.

This chain connects TRBV6-5 to TRBJ1-1, with a possible D match to TRBD1 (5 bases). This CDR3 has 13 amino acids. The ends were cut back, 5 bases at V and 5 bases at J, with 12 bases in the middle. The V gene's germline CDR1 is MNHEY and CDR2 SVGAGI. CDR3 amino acids: CASSALGGTEAFF. The CDR3 nucleotides are TGTGCCAGCAGTGCCCTGGGGGGGACTGAAGCTTTCTTT.

A remark on this clone: An end of the junction differs from the germline gene, which may be a read error. J is TRBJ2-5 and V is TRBV7-7; TRBD2 matches at 11 bases. This CDR3 contains 14 residues. In germline, CDR1 is SSHAT, CDR2 FNYEAQ (reference sequence). The CDR3 DNA reads as TGTGCTAGCAGCTTTAGCGGGGGGGAGGAGACCCAGTACTTC. Residues: CASSFSGGEETQYF.

The DNA for the CDR3 is TGTGCCAGCAGCTTAAGTCAGAGCTATGGCTACACCTTC. Translated: CASSLSQSYGYTF. The chain carries TRBV7-3 and TRBJ1-2; D gene unclear. The CDR3 covers 13 residues. V lost 1 base and J lost 4, with 7 bases in between. CDR1 and CDR2 from the germline V gene are SGHTA and FQGTGA.